This TCR beta chain stems from a study of siplizumab effects on memory and regulatory T cells. Findings of the study overall: Mappable alloreactive CD4+ clones averaged roughly 69% Treg-derived with siplizumab versus 26.9% in controls.

Repertoires were generated with immunoSEQ multiplex PCR, while TCRdb's copy carries only in-frame clones and drops some. The sample has some 97,000 clones, 75% to 95% seen once. With 1 base removed from V and 5 bases from J, the gap between germline ends came to 9 bases. The CDR3 is 15 amino acids. In germline, CDR1 is MDHEN, CDR2 SYDVKM. As for this clone: What it binds is unknown.

Sequenced sample: CD4+ T cells sorted from blood. The chain joins TRBV28 to TRBJ1-6; no reliable D call. This TCR derives from a human donor in good health. The CDR3 loop is CASSLSPGHNSPLHF. In DNA form, the CDR3 reads TGTGCCAGCAGTTTATCCCCAGGTCATAATTCACCCCTCCACTTT. The complete variable domain, with remaining parts taken from reference TRBV28 and TRBJ1-6, reads DVKVTQSSRYLVKRTGEKVFLECVQDMDHENMFWYRQDPGLGLRLIYFSYDVKMKEKGDIPEGYSVSREKKERFSLILESASTNQTSMYLCASSLSPGHNSPLHFGNGTRLTVT.